A single sample gave rise to the 27 T cell receptor beta chains below, sequenced in a study of blood T cell repertoires in COVID-19. Assay used: immunoSEQ multiplex PCR; TCRdb lists only in-frame clones, some missing. There are hundreds of thousands of clones in the sample; around 87% occur only once, and about 6% lies in the top ten. Sequencing was performed on peripheral blood. Every receptor here comes from a woman aged 50 to 65 with COVID-19, enrolled during active disease.

This chain joins TRBV6-5 and TRBJ1-1; unclear D gene. The CDR3 totals 13 residues. Trimming took 8 bases from V and 0 from J, leaving 10 bases between them. Germline V gene lookup returns CDR1 MNHEY and CDR2 SVGAGI. The CDR3 region has the DNA TGTGCCAGCCGACTTGAAGTGAACACTGAAGCTTTCTTT. Protein: CASRLEVNTEAFF.

This chain connects TRBV10-1 to TRBJ2-3, with 9 bases aligning to TRBD2. CDR1 WNHNN and CDR2 SYGVQD come from the germline V gene (reference sequence). Trimming took 1 base from V and 6 from J; bases not matched to a gene: 8. This CDR3 has 16 amino acids. The CDR3 DNA follows: TGCGCCAGCAGTGAGTTCGCTAGCGGGGTGGGCGATACGCAGTATTTT. Its protein is CASSEFASGVGDTQYF.

In nucleotides, the CDR3 is TGTGCCACCAGCCAGGGACTAGCGGGAGGGCGGTACGAGCAGTACTTC. This translates into CATSQGLAGGRYEQYF. The rearrangement uses TRBV15 and TRBJ2-7; 16 bases match TRBD2. V gave up 5 bases and J gave up 4 bases; unmatched junction bases: 5. CDR3 length equals 16 residues. Germline lookup yields CDR1 LNHNV and CDR2 YYDKDF (reference sequence).

This clone was seen a few times. The CDR3 sequence is CASSMRAGESYEQYF. CDR3 sequence (DNA): TGTGCCAGTAGTATGAGGGCGGGAGAGTCCTACGAGCAGTACTTC. The chain is built from TRBV19 and TRBJ2-7; TRBD2 matches 7 bases. Losses at the gene ends were 3 bases for V and 1 base for J; bases not matched to a gene: 6. Per germline, CDR1 LNHDA and CDR2 SQIVND (reference sequence). The length of the CDR3 is 15 residues.

This chain uses TRBV20-1 with TRBJ1-2, with D perhaps TRBD1 (6 bases). The V and J ends lost 3 bases and 0 bases respectively, with 17 bases between them. The length of the CDR3 is 16 residues. Germline V gene lookup returns CDR1 DFQATT and CDR2 SNEGSKA (reference sequence). DNA of the CDR3: TGCAGTGCTAGTCCCATTGGGCAGGGGCCTAACTATGGCTACACCTTC. It yields the protein CSASPIGQGPNYGYTF.

This chain joins TRBV18 and TRBJ2-1, with D perhaps matching TRBD1 (6 bases). There are 15 residues in the CDR3. The ends were cut back, 2 bases at V and 3 bases at J, with 11 bases in the middle. CDR1 and CDR2 from the germline V gene are KGHSH and LQKENI. The CDR3 region has the DNA TGTGCCAGCTCACCAGACCAGGGGTTCTACAATGAGCAGTTCTTC. Encoded protein: CASSPDQGFYNEQFF.

The chain joins TRBV5-1 to TRBJ1-2; 8 positions match TRBD1. This CDR3 is 13 amino acids long. The germline V gene encodes CDR1 SGHRS and CDR2 YFSETQ. The junction had 8 bases not matched to a gene; V was cut back by 6 bases and J by 7 bases. The CDR3 nucleotides read TGCGCCAGCAACATAGGACAGGGAGGTGGCTACACCTTC. Amino acid sequence: CASNIGQGGGYTF. The full variable domain, completed using reference TRBV5-1 and TRBJ1-2, is KAGVTQTPRYLIKTRGQQVTLSCSPISGHRSVSWYQQTPGQGLQFLFEYFSETQRNKGNFPGRFSGRQFSNSRSEMNVSTLELGDSALYLCASNIGQGGGYTFGSGTRLTVV.

The chain combines TRBV25-1 with TRBJ1-1; 8 bases are a match to TRBD1. V lost 7 bases, J lost 5 bases, and 6 bases stayed unmatched. The germline CDR1 and CDR2 sequences are MGHDK and SYGVNS. This CDR3 is built from 13 residues. The CDR3 loop reads CASKGQGRTEAFF. The CDR3 bases are TGTGCCAGCAAAGGACAGGGAAGGACTGAAGCTTTCTTT.

V usage is TRBV11-3 and J usage is TRBJ2-2; 12 bases are shared with TRBD1. The J segment lost 0 bases and the V segment lost 5 bases, leaving 10 bases of the junction unmatched. Germline CDR1 and CDR2: SGHNT and YENEEA. The CDR3 consists of 19 residues. CDR3 DNA sequence: TGTGCCAGCAGCCTAATCCCGGGACAGGGGGCCGCGAACACCGGGGAGCTGTTTTTT. It codes for CASSLIPGQGAANTGELFF.

The rearrangement joins TRBV18 to TRBJ1-2; TRBD1 agrees at 7 bases. V shed 3 bases and J 4 bases; nucleotides not matched to a gene: 2. CDR1 and CDR2 (germline): KGHSH, LQKENI. This CDR3 spans 13 amino acids. CDR3 residues: CASSPTGLYGYTF. For the CDR3, the DNA is TGTGCCAGCTCACCGACAGGGCTCTATGGCTACACCTTC. Supplemented by reference TRBV18 and TRBJ1-2, the full variable domain reads NAGVMQNPRHLVRRRGQEARLRCSPMKGHSHVYWYRQLPEEGLKFMVYLQKENIIDESGMPKERFSAEFPKEGPSILRIQQVVRGDSAAYFCASSPTGLYGYTFGSGTRLTVV.

The genes are TRBV7-3 and TRBJ2-1; TRBD2 matches at 7 bases. The CDR3 sequence is 16 residues long. Trimming at V came to 5 bases and at J to 4 bases, leaving 11 bases not matched to a gene. Germline V lookup: CDR1 SGHTA, CDR2 FQGTGA. The CDR3 DNA is TGTGCCAGCAGCCCCGCTGGGGGGACTACTTACAATGAGCAGTTCTTC. This gives the protein CASSPAGGTTYNEQFF.

The genes are TRBV30 and TRBJ2-3, with D perhaps TRBD2 (6 bases). The V gene's germline CDR1 is GTSNPN and CDR2 SVGIG (reference sequence). The CDR3 covers 17 residues. Trimming took 0 bases from V and 4 from J, leaving 20 bases between them. DNA for the CDR3: TGTGCCTGGAGTGTAGCAGAGTGGGCTAGCGATTCAGATACGCAGTATTTT. It specifies CAWSVAEWASDSDTQYF.

This clone was counted a single time. The gene calls are TRBV19 and TRBJ1-2, with 9 positions matching TRBD1. Germline lookup yields CDR1 LNHDA and CDR2 SQIVND (reference sequence). The CDR3 covers 15 residues. Trimming took 6 bases from V and 3 from J; bases not matched to a gene: 8. CDR3 in amino acids: CASRAGTGWYYGYTF. DNA for the CDR3: TGTGCCAGTAGGGCCGGGACAGGGTGGTACTATGGCTACACCTTC.

V usage is TRBV11-3 and J usage is TRBJ2-1; TRBD2 agrees at 8 bases. The CDR3 consists of 15 residues. Germline CDR1 and CDR2: SGHNT and YENEEA. Trimming took 4 bases from V and 7 from J; bases not matched to a gene: 9. CDR3 nucleotide sequence: TGTGCCAGCAGCTCCGAGGCGATAGCGGGGAATGAGCAGTTCTTC. The encoded protein is CASSSEAIAGNEQFF. Supplemented by reference TRBV11-3 and TRBJ2-1, the full variable domain reads EAGVVQSPRYKIIEKKQPVAFWCNPISGHNTLYWYLQNLGQGPELLIRYENEEAVDDSQLPKDRFSAERLKGVDSTLKIQPAELGDSAVYLCASSSEAIAGNEQFFGPGTRLTVL.

J is TRBJ2-7 and V is TRBV19; possible D gene TRBD2, 5 bases. The CDR3 has 13 residues. Trimming stripped 5 bases from V and 0 bases from J, with 8 bases between. The germline CDR1 and CDR2 sequences are LNHDA and SQIVND (reference sequence). The CDR3 bases are TGTGCCAGTAGTGCTGGAGGCTCCTACGAGCAGTACTTC. Encoded protein: CASSAGGSYEQYF.

This clone was seen a handful of times. The chain couples TRBV5-1 to TRBJ1-1, with 8 bases aligning to TRBD1. CDR1 SGHRS and CDR2 YFSETQ come from the germline V gene. The junction had 4 bases not matched to a gene; V was cut back by 5 bases and J by 1 base. There are 14 residues in the CDR3. The CDR3 bases are TGCGCCAGCAGTTCGACAGGGGCGAACACTGAAGCTTTCTTT. Translation: CASSSTGANTEAFF. The variable domain in full, completed from reference TRBV5-1 and TRBJ1-1, reads KAGVTQTPRYLIKTRGQQVTLSCSPISGHRSVSWYQQTPGQGLQFLFEYFSETQRNKGNFPGRFSGRQFSNSRSEMNVSTLELGDSALYLCASSSTGANTEAFFGQGTRLTVV.

J is TRBJ1-2 and V is TRBV6-5; 8 bases map to TRBD1. J lost 8 bases, V lost 6 bases, and 14 bases had no gene match. The CDR3 is 15 residues long. Per germline, CDR1 MNHEY and CDR2 SVGAGI. The CDR3 sequence is CASSLTGGLTMGYTF. The CDR3 DNA reads as TGTGCCAGCAGCCTTACAGGGGGATTAACTATGGGCTACACCTTC.

The chain couples TRBV19 to TRBJ2-7, with D possibly matching TRBD2 (6 bases). This CDR3 comprises 14 residues. The germline gives CDR1 LNHDA, CDR2 SQIVND (reference sequence). V gave up 5 bases and J gave up 3 bases, with 14 bases separating them. The CDR3, as DNA: TGTGCCAGTAGTTTCGGGACTTCTCACTACGAGCAGTACTTC. This sequence encodes CASSFGTSHYEQYF.

V gene TRBV7-9 combines with J gene TRBJ1-1; 9 bases match TRBD1. CDR3 length equals 14 residues. V trimming: 3 bases; J trimming: 4 bases; junction bases outside the gene matches: 3. Germline CDR1 reads SEHNR; CDR2 reads FQNEAQ (reference sequence). CDR3 region: CASSLMTGGTEAFF. In DNA, the CDR3 is TGTGCCAGCAGCTTGATGACAGGGGGCACTGAAGCTTTCTTT.

This rearrangement joins TRBV4-3 to TRBJ2-2; tentative D call: TRBD1 (5 bases). V was clipped by 1 base and J by 4 bases, with 13 bases between them. Germline V lookup: CDR1 LGHNA, CDR2 YSLEER. The CDR3 runs to 16 residues. The CDR3 region is CASSQGGGHLTGELFF. The CDR3 DNA follows: TGCGCCAGCAGCCAAGGGGGCGGACACCTCACCGGGGAGCTGTTTTTT.

This clone came up once. This CDR3 is CARGNRVETQYF. Here the CDR3 DNA reads TGTGCCAGGGGAAACAGGGTTGAGACCCAGTACTTC. This chain links TRBV2 with TRBJ2-5; perhaps TRBD1 as D (6 bases). Trimming removed 9 bases from V and 5 bases from J, with 13 bases in between. The germline V gene encodes CDR1 SNHLY and CDR2 FYNNEI. This CDR3 is 12 amino acids long.

The gene calls are TRBV13 and TRBJ2-2; TRBD1 matches at 9 bases. With 5 bases clipped from V and 7 bases from J, the junction kept 11 bases outside the gene matches. This CDR3 spans 16 amino acids. Per germline, CDR1 PRHDT and CDR2 FYEKMQ (reference sequence). CDR3 sequence (DNA): TGTGCCAGCAGCCGAAAGGCACAGGGGGCGGGCGGGGAGCTGTTTTTT. The encoded protein is CASSRKAQGAGGELFF.

The chain has TRBV6-6 and TRBJ1-5; D call uncertain. V dropped 2 bases and J dropped 2 bases, with 7 bases sitting between them. This CDR3 has 14 residues. Per germline, CDR1 MNHNY and CDR2 SVGAGI (reference sequence). CDR3 region: CASSYSQGNQPQHF. The CDR3 nucleotides read TGTGCCAGCAGTTACAGTCAGGGCAATCAGCCCCAGCATTTT.

Here the CDR3 reads CASSLAGRGYEQYF. CDR3 coding DNA: TGTGCCAGCAGCTTAGCGGGGCGGGGGTACGAGCAGTACTTC. The rearrangement joins TRBV7-2 to TRBJ2-7, with 7 bases lining up with TRBD2. Germline assignment: CDR1 SGHTA and CDR2 FQGNSA. This CDR3 has 14 residues. The J segment lost 4 bases and the V segment lost 0 bases, leaving 3 bases of the junction unmatched.

This rearrangement joins TRBV15 to TRBJ1-2, with D possibly being TRBD1 (6 bases). The germline gives CDR1 LNHNV, CDR2 YYDKDF (reference sequence). Deletions cut 0 bases from V and 4 bases from J, with 21 bases between. The CDR3 runs 18 residues. CDR3 sequence reads: CATSRDILRGAMGYGYTF. The CDR3 DNA is TGTGCCACCAGCAGAGATATACTACGGGGGGCGATGGGCTATGGCTACACCTTC.

V gene TRBV27 combines with J gene TRBJ2-7; D is uncertain. The CDR3 is 12 residues long. Germline values: CDR1 MNHEY, CDR2 SMNVEV (reference sequence). V was pared by 4 bases and J by 0 bases, with 4 bases between. As DNA, the CDR3 is TGTGCCAGCAGTTCCCTCTCCTACGAGCAGTACTTC. Protein sequence: CASSSLSYEQYF.

The chain recombines TRBV24-1 with TRBJ2-1; 10 nucleotides align to TRBD2. Germline CDR1 is KGHDR and CDR2 is SFDVKD. V gave up 3 bases and J gave up 4 bases; unmatched junction bases: 8. This CDR3 contains 17 residues. The CDR3 loop reads CATSDPLTSGSYNEQFF. The CDR3 DNA reads TGTGCCACCAGTGATCCCTTGACTAGCGGGTCTTACAATGAGCAGTTCTTC.